This T cell receptor (beta chain) was captured in a study of cytomegalovirus exposure and HLA in healthy donors. Study results and limitations: TCR beta sequences reportedly predicted most subjects' HLA-A and HLA-B alleles accurately. With further analysis later on, most CMV-associated TCR beta chains appeared HLA-restricted.

The V end lost 5 bases, the J end lost 2 bases, and 17 bases lay between the germline ends. The V gene's germline CDR1 is SSHAT and CDR2 FNYEAQ (reference sequence). This CDR3 has 16 residues. About this clone: Its antigen is currently unknown.

Both 60 Vbeta primers and 13 Jbeta primers went into the PCR. The data were produced by immunoSEQ multiplex PCR, yet TCRdb's version contains in-frame clones alone and is incomplete. The data contain some 170,000 clones, about four fifths of them singletons. The TCR sequence derives from a woman aged 50 to 60 in good health and CMV-seronegative. Sample: PBMCs. The chain combines TRBV7-7 with TRBJ2-3; a weak D match, TRBD2 (8 bases). In nucleotides, the CDR3 is TGTGCCAGCAGCCTTAGCGGGGACAGCATCACAGATACGCAGTATTTT. It translates to CASSLSGDSITDTQYF.